The TCR beta chain described here comes from a study of neurological immune-mediated disorders. Study-wide findings and caveats: Association with the multiple sclerosis repertoire cluster was not found for any clinical or MRI feature. HTLV-1-associated myelopathy showed the most TCR clonal expansion; multiple sclerosis the least, below healthy controls. Expanded clones shared no identical CDR3 amino acid sequences across subjects, which suggested private TCR-beta repertoires in all groups.

This clonotype has ten or more counts. What it recognizes is unknown. The CDR3 length is 14 residues. Germline lookup yields CDR1 MNHEY and CDR2 SVGEGT. Trimming cost V 2 bases and J 2 bases, with 10 bases left between them. The cDNA was generated by 5'RACE with 10-nucleotide random UMIs. MiXCR was run by TCRdb on the 5' RACE reads, yielding one entry per CDR3 protein. In the table there are around 30,000 distinct CDR3 sequences, roughly 2.7% of which are singletons. The chain combines TRBV6-2 or TRBV6-3 with TRBJ2-7, with D perhaps TRBD1 or TRBD2 (5 bases each). The TCR originated in a woman aged 50 to 65 with multiple sclerosis. Input material: PBMCs. Here the CDR3 DNA reads TGTGCCAGCAGTTACCTCCGGGGCCCCTACGAGCAGTACTTC. Translated, it gives CASSYLRGPYEQYF.